The text below deals with one T cell receptor (beta chain). Its cognate antigen is unknown. For the second PCR, which ran for roughly 6 to 12 cycles, a sample-barcoded 5' primer and a J-beta primer mix were used. Every cDNA molecule carried a tag from a template-switch adaptor bearing 12 random nucleotides. Each CDR3 protein gets one entry after TCRdb re-called the 5' RACE reads with MiXCR. The sample holds 780,000 or so distinct CDR3 sequences, approximately 53% seen once. This entry belongs to a study of blood T cells in healthy people across ages. V lost 3 bases and J lost 6, with 17 bases in between. Germline V gene lookup returns CDR1 SGDLS and CDR2 YYNGEE. This CDR3 contains 15 residues. Whole-study findings and limits: The unknown donor CMV status may have confounded expanded clonotype changes. Versus aged donors, long-lived donors had higher diversity and more naive CD4+ cells.

The gene calls are TRBV9 and TRBJ2-3, with D perhaps TRBD1 or TRBD2 (6 bases each). This receptor was obtained from a man older than 75 in good health. Sequenced sample: blood. This CDR3 is CASSARDLQGDTQYF. CDR3 nucleotide sequence: TGTGCCAGCAGCGCTCGGGACTTACAGGGTGATACGCAGTATTTT.